This T cell receptor beta chain is drawn from a study of T cell repertoires in cytomegalovirus infection. Study background: HLA-B-restricted CMV epitopes that are well studied, plus recently identified HLA-C-restricted ones, were used by the study. A matching HLA type, together with CMV infection, was signaled by public TCR beta signatures. Findings and limits, study-wide: HLA-C-restricted CMV-specific TCR beta clonotypes prevailed in the ex vivo response. Frequencies of public TCR beta families were cumulated, and this identified carriers of CMV plus the relevant HLA.

One entry per CDR3 protein, called by TCRdb with MiXCR from the reads. Of roughly 280,000 distinct CDR3 sequences in the sample, around 20% were seen once. This CDR3 region has 14 residues. Trimming shortened V by 1 base and J by 2 bases, and 8 bases separated the two germline ends. Germline-derived CDR1 and CDR2 are MGHRA and YSYEKL. This clonotype was picked up many times. What it binds is not known. The sample here was cultured PBMCs, taken from culture after CMV antigen stimulation. The TCR was taken from a human donor in good health (CMV status not recorded). Some clones in this sample may be carry-over from other donors' samples. V gene TRBV4-1 combines with J gene TRBJ1-2; tentative D call: TRBD1 (6 bases). DNA of the CDR3: TGCGCCAGCAGCCAAGGACAGGCGAACTATGGCTACACCTTC. It specifies CASSQGQANYGYTF.